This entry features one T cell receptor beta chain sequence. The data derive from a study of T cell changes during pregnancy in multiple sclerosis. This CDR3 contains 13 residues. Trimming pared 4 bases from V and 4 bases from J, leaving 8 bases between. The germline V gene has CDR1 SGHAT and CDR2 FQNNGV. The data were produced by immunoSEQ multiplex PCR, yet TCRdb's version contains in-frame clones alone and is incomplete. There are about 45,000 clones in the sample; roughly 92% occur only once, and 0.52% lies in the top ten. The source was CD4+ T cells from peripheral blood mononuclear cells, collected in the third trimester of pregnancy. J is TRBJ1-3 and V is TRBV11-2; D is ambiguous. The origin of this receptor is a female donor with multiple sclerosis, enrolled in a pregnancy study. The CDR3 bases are TGTGCCAGCAGCTCCCGGGAGGGAAACACCATATATTTT. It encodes CASSSREGNTIYF.